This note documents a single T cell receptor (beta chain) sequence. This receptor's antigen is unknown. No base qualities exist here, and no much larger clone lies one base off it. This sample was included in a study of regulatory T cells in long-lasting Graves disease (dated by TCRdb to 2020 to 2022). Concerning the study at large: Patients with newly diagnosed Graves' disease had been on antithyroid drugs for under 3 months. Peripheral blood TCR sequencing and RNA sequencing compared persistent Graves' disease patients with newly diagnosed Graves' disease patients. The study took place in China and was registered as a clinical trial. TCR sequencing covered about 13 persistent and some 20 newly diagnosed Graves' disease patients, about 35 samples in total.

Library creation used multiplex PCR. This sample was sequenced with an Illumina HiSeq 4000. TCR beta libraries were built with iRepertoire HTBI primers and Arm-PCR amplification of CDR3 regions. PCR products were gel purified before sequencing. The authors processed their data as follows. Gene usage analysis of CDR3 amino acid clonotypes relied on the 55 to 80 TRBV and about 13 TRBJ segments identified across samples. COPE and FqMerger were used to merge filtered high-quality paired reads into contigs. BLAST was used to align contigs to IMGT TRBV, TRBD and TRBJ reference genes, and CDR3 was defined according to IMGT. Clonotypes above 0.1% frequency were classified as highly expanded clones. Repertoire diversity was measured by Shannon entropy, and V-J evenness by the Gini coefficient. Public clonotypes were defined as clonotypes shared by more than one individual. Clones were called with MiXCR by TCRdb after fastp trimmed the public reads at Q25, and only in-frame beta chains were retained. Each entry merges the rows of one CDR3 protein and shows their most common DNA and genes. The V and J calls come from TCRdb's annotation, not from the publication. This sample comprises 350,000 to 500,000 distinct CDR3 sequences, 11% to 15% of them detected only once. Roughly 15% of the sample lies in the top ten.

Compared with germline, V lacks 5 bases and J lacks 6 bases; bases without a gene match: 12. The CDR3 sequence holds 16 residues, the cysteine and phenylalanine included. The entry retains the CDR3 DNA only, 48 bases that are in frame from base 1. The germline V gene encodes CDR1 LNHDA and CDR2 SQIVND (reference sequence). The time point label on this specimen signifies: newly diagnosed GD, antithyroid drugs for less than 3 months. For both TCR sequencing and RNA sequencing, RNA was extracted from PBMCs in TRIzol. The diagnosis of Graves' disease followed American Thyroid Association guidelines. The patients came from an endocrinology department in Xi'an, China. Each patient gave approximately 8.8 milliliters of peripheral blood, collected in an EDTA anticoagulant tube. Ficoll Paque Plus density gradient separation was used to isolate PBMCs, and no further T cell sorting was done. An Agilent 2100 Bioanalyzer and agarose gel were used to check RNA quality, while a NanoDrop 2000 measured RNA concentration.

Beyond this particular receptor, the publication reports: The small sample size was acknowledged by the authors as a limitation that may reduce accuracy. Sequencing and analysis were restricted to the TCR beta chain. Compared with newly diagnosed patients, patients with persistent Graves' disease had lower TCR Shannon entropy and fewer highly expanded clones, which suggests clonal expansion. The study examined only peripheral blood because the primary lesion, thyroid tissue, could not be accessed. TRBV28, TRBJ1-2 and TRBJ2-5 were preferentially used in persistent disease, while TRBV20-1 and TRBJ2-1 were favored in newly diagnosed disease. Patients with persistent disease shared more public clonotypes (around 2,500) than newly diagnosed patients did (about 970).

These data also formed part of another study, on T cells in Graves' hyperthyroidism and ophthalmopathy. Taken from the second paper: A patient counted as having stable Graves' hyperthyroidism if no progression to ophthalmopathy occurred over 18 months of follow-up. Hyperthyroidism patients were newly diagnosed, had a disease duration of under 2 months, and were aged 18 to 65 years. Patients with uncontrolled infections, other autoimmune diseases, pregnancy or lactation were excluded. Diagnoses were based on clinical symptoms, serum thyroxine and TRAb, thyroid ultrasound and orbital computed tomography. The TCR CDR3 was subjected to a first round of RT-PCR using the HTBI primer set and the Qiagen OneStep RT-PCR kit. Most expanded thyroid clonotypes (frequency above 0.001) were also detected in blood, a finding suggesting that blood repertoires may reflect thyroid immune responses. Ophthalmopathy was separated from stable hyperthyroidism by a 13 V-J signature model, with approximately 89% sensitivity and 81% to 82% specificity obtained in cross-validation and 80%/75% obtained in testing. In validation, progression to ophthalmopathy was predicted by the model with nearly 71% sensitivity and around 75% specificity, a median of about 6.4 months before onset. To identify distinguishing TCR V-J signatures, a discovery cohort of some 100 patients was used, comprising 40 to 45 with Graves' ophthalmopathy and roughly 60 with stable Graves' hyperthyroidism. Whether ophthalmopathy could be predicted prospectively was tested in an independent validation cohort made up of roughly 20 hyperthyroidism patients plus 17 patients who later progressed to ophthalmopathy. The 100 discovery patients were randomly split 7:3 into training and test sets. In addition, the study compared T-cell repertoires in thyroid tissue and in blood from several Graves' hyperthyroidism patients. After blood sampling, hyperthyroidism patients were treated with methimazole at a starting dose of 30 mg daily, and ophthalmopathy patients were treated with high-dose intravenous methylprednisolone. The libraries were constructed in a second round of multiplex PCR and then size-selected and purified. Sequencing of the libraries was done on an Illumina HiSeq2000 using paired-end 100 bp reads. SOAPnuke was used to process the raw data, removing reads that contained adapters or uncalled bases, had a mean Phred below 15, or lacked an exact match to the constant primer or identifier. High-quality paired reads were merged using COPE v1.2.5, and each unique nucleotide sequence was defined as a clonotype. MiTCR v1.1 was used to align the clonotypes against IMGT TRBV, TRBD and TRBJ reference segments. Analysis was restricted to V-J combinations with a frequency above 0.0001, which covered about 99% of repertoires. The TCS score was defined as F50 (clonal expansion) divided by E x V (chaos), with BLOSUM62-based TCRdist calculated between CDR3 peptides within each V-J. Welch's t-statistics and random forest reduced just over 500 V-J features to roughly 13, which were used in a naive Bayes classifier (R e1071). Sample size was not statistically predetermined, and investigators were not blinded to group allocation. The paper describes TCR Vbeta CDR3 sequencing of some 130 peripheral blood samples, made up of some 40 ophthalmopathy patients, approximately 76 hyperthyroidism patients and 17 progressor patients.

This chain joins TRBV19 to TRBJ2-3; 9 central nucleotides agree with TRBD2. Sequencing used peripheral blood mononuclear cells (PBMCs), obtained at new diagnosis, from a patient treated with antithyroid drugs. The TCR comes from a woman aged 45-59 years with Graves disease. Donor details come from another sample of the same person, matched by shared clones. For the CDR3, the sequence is CASSRLAVQGGDTQYF. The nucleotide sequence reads TGTGCCAGTAGTCGACTAGCGGTACAGGGCGGCGATACGCAGTATTTT.